A selection of T cell receptor beta chains follows, all from one sample in a study of shared clonotypes between healthy human individuals. Data came from immunoSEQ multiplex PCR; TCRdb stores just in-frame clones and leaves some out. The table records 1,500,000 or so clones, about 96% of them present only once. Sequencing was done on a sample of naive CD4+ T cells sorted from blood. These receptor sequences come from a man younger than 45 in good health. CDR3s include the opening cysteine and the closing phenylalanine or tryptophan. The D gene is left open where the match is weak. The listing skips clone size in some rows; elsewhere it reads once, few, many or a size class.

J gene,V gene,D gene,clone size,CDR3 DNA,CDR3 protein
TRBJ1-2,TRBV6-1,-,-,TGTGCCAGCAGTGTGAGCATCTATGGCTACACCTTC,CASSVSIYGYTF
TRBJ1-1,TRBV2,-,-,TGTGCCAGCAGTCGGAAGAACACTGAAGCTTTCTTT,CASSRKNTEAFF
TRBJ1-2,TRBV11-2,TRBD1,-,TGTGCCAGCAGCTTAGCCCCGGACAGGGCTCGCTATGGCTACACCTTC,CASSLAPDRARYGYTF
TRBJ1-5,TRBV5-8,-,-,TGTGCCAGCAGCCCACGATTGTTTGGTCCGAATCAGCCCCAGCATTTT,CASSPRLFGPNQPQHF
TRBJ2-7,TRBV6-6,-,few,TGTGCCAGCAGTTACGTAGGGCCCTACGAGCAGTACTTC,CASSYVGPYEQYF
TRBJ1-4,TRBV10-1,-,-,TGCGCCAGCCAGAGGGGGATTAATGAAAAACTGTTTTTT,CASQRGINEKLFF
TRBJ2-1,TRBV11-2,TRBD2,-,TGTGCCAGCAGCTTGAGTAGCGGGATCGGGAATGAGCAGTTCTTC,CASSLSSGIGNEQFF
TRBJ2-7,TRBV27,-,-,TGTGCCAGCAGCAAAGAACTTTGGGACTACGAGCAGTACTTC,CASSKELWDYEQYF
TRBJ1-3,TRBV19,-,-,TGTGCCAGTAGTATAGTGAACTCTGGAAACACCATATATTTT,CASSIVNSGNTIYF
TRBJ2-7,TRBV10-1,-,-,TGCGCCAGCAGTGAGTCTAGCCATGGCTACGAGCAGTACTTC,CASSESSHGYEQYF
TRBJ2-7,TRBV5-4,TRBD2,-,TGTGCCAGCAGCTCGGGACTAGCGCGGTGGGAGCAGTACTTC,CASSSGLARWEQYF
TRBJ1-2,TRBV5-6,-,-,TGTGCCAGCAGCTTGAACGGGAAGGCCGCCTATGGCTACACCTTC,CASSLNGKAAYGYTF
TRBJ2-3,TRBV2,-,-,TGTGCCAGCAGTGGAAACCGGCCAGGGGCAGATACGCAGTATTTT,CASSGNRPGADTQYF
TRBJ2-7,TRBV5-1,-,-,TGCGCCAGCAGCTTGGACCACCTCTTTGAGCAGTACTTC,CASSLDHLFEQYF
TRBJ2-3,TRBV7-3,TRBD1,-,TGTGCCAGCAGCCGCATCTCGGGACAGGGGGCATCAGATACGCAGTATTTT,CASSRISGQGASDTQYF
TRBJ1-5,TRBV2,-,few,TGTGCCAGCAGTGTGGGACCTGACCGCAATCAGCCCCAGCATTTT,CASSVGPDRNQPQHF
TRBJ2-3,TRBV7-6,TRBD1,-,TGTGCCAGCAGCTCCCACAGGGGTAGCACAGATACGCAGTATTTT,CASSSHRGSTDTQYF
TRBJ2-3,TRBV11-1,TRBD2,-,TGTGCCAGCAGCTCGAGCCCGGGACTAGCGGGAGGGACAGATACGCAGTATTTT,CASSSSPGLAGGTDTQYF
TRBJ2-2,TRBV27,-,-,TGTGCCAGCTCCCACGCAAAGACAGCGGCAAGCGGGGAGCTGTTTTTT,CASSHAKTAASGELFF
TRBJ1-1,TRBV4-1,TRBD1,-,TGCGCCAGCAGCCAAGAAGGGGGACAGGGGAGAACTGAAGCTTTCTTT,CASSQEGGQGRTEAFF
TRBJ2-7,TRBV27,TRBD2,-,TGTGCCAGCAGTTTAGCCCCGGGGGGTACCTACGAGCAGTACTTC,CASSLAPGGTYEQYF
TRBJ2-7,TRBV7-2,TRBD2,-,TGTGCCAGCAGCCGGACTAGCGGACTGACCTACGAGCAGTACTTC,CASSRTSGLTYEQYF
TRBJ2-7,TRBV28,-,-,TGTGCCAGCAGTTTGGGTGGATTTACCTACGAGCAGTACTTC,CASSLGGFTYEQYF
TRBJ1-4,TRBV2,-,-,TGTGCCAGCAGTCAGCGTGCAACTAATGAAAAACTGTTTTTT,CASSQRATNEKLFF
TRBJ2-1,TRBV2,-,-,TGTGCCAGCAGTGTTGGGGTCTACAATGAGCAGTTCTTC,CASSVGVYNEQFF
TRBJ2-7,TRBV27,-,-,TGTGCCAGCAGTTTACGGCAGGGAGTTTACGAGCAGTACTTC,CASSLRQGVYEQYF
TRBJ1-4,TRBV10-2,-,-,TGCGCCAGCAGTGATAGTGGGGGAAATGAAAAACTGTTTTTT,CASSDSGGNEKLFF
TRBJ2-7,TRBV7-9,-,-,TGTGCCAGCAGCTTAGTCCGGCAAAGCTCCTACGAGCAGTACTTC,CASSLVRQSSYEQYF
TRBJ1-5,TRBV6-1,-,-,TGTGCCAGCAGTTTCCCCACTTATAGCAATCAGCCCCAGCATTTT,CASSFPTYSNQPQHF
TRBJ2-7,TRBV12-5,TRBD1,-,TGTGCTAGTGGTTTGGTTTCGGGACAGGGGACCTACGAGCAGTACTTC,CASGLVSGQGTYEQYF